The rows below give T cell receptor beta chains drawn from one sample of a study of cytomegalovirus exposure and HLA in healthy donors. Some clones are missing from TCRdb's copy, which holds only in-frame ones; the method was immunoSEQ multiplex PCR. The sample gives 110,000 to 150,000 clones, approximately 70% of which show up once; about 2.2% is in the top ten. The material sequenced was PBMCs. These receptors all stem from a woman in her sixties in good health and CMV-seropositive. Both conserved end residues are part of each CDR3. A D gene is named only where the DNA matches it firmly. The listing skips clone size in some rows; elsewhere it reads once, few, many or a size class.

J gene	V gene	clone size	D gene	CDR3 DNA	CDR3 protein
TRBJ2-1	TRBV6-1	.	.	TGTGCCAGCAGCCCCGGACAGCTGGCCTACAATGAGCAGTTCTTC	CASSPGQLAYNEQFF
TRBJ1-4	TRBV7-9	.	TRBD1	TGTGCCAGCAGCACGGGACAGGGGACTGGTAATGAAAAACTGTTTTTT	CASSTGQGTGNEKLFF
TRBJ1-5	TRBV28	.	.	TGTGCCAGCAGTCTCCCGGACAGCTATAGCAATCAGCCCCAGCATTTT	CASSLPDSYSNQPQHF
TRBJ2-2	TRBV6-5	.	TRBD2	TGTGCCAGCAGTTACCCGGGACTAGCGGGGGAGCTGTTTTTT	CASSYPGLAGELFF
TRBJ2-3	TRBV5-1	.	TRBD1	TGCGCCAGCAGCTTGGCTCCGGACAGGGGCGCAGATACGCAGTATTTT	CASSLAPDRGADTQYF
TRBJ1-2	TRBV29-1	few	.	TGCAGCGTTGATCGAGGAGGCTACACCTTC	CSVDRGGYTF
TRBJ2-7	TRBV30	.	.	TGTGCCTGGAGTGTACCGGGGTTCTCCTACGAGCAGTACTTC	CAWSVPGFSYEQYF
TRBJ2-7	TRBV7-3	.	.	TGTGCCAGCAGCTTAACAGGGGCCGACGAGCAGTACTTC	CASSLTGADEQYF
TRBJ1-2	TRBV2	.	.	TGTGCCAGCAGCCAGGCAGGGCAGTATGGCTACACCTTC	CASSQAGQYGYTF
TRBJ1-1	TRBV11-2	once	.	TGTGCCAGCAGCCAGAGGCCCGGGGGTTCTGAAGCTTTCTTT	CASSQRPGGSEAFF
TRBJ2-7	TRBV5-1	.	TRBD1	TGCGCCAGCAGCTCACAGGGGAATATCTACGAGCAGTACTTC	CASSSQGNIYEQYF
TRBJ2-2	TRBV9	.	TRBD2	TGTGCCAGCAGCGTAATAGCGGGGTATACCGGGGAGCTGTTTTTT	CASSVIAGYTGELFF
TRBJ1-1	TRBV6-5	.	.	TGTGCCAGCAGTTACCGGGGGTCGGCTGAAGCTTTCTTT	CASSYRGSAEAFF
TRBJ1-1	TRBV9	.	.	TGTGCCAGCAGCGTAGATCACACAATACCTAACACTGAAGCTTTCTTT	CASSVDHTIPNTEAFF
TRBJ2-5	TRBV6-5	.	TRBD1	TGTGCCAGCAGCGCTGACAGGGTTGGGACCCAGTACTTC	CASSADRVGTQYF
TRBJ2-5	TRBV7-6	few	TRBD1	TGTGCCAGCAGCTTAACCCCCTCCGGGACAGCAGAGACCCAGTACTTC	CASSLTPSGTAETQYF
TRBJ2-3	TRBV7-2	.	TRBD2	TGTGCCAGCAGCCTCCGGACTAGCGGGGGCACAGATACGCAGTATTTT	CASSLRTSGGTDTQYF
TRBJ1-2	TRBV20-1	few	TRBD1	TGCAGTGCTAGGAGGGGGCATGGCTACACCTTC	CSARRGHGYTF
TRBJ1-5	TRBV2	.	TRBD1	TGTGCCAGCGGTTCAGACAGGGGGGTTCAGCCCCAGCATTTT	CASGSDRGVQPQHF
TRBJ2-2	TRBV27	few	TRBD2	TGTGCCAGCAGTTCGCGGACTAGCGGGAGGCCCGGGGAGCTGTTTTTT	CASSSRTSGRPGELFF
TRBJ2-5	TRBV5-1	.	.	TGCGCCAGCAGCAGGGACTTACAAGAGACCCAGTACTTC	CASSRDLQETQYF
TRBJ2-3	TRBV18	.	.	TGTGCCAGCTCCCTCCTAGCCCCGAGCACAGATACGCAGTATTTT	CASSLLAPSTDTQYF
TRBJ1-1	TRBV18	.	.	TGTGCCAGCTCACCAGGGGCAGAGGTAGGGACTGAAGCTTTCTTT	CASSPGAEVGTEAFF
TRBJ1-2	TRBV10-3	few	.	TGTGCCATCAGTGACACAACGTATGGCTACACCTTC	CAISDTTYGYTF
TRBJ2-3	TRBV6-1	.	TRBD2	TGTGCCAGCAGTGTTCTAGCGGGACCTAGCACAGATACGCAGTATTTT	CASSVLAGPSTDTQYF
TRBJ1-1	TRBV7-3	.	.	TGTGCCAGCAGCCACCGGGGGTCGGTTGATGAAGCTTTCTTT	CASSHRGSVDEAFF
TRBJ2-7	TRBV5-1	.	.	TGCGCCAGCAGCTTGATCAGAGGACTACCCTACGAGCAGTACTTC	CASSLIRGLPYEQYF
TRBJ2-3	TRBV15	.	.	TGTGCCACCAGCAGAGATCCAGGGTCTAGCACAGATACGCAGTATTTT	CATSRDPGSSTDTQYF
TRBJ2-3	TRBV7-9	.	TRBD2	TGTGCCATAAACACCAGGCGGGAGGGTGCGACAGATACGCAGTATTTT	CAINTRREGATDTQYF
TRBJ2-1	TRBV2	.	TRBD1	TGTGCCAGCACCCGGGACAGGGGTAACAATGAGCAGTTCTTC	CASTRDRGNNEQFF
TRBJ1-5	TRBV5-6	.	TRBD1	TGTGCCAGCAGCTCCTTTACAGGGGGATTTAGCAATCAGCCCCAGCATTTT	CASSSFTGGFSNQPQHF
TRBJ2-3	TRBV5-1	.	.	TGCGCCAGCAGCTTGGTTCTGGGGGCAACAGATACGCAGTATTTT	CASSLVLGATDTQYF
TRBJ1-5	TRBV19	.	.	TGTGCCAGTAGTATCCCGACAGTGAGTCAGCCCCAGCATTTT	CASSIPTVSQPQHF
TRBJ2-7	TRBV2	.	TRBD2	TGTGCCAGCAGTTGGACTAGTACCGAGCAGTACTTC	CASSWTSTEQYF
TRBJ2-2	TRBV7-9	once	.	TGTGCCAGCAGCCCGACCGAGGTCGGCGGGGAGCTGTTTTTT	CASSPTEVGGELFF
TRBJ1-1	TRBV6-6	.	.	TGTGCCAGCAGCCCCGGGGTAATAGAAGCTTTCTTT	CASSPGVIEAFF
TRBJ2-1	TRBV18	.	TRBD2	TGTGCCAGCTCACCACCGAGCGGGAGGGCCAATGAGCAGTTCTTC	CASSPPSGRANEQFF
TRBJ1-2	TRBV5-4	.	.	TGTGCCAGCAGCACCCCGGAGGGTCACTATGGCTACACCTTC	CASSTPEGHYGYTF
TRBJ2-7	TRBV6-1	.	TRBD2	TGTGCCAGCAGTCTGACTAGCGGGAGCTACGAGCAGTACTTC	CASSLTSGSYEQYF
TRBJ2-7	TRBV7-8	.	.	TGTGCCAGCAGACCCGGACTCAATCTTGACTACGAGCAGTACTTC	CASRPGLNLDYEQYF
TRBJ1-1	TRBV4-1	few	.	TGCGCCAGCAGCCAAGTTAGGAACACTGAAGCTTTCTTT	CASSQVRNTEAFF
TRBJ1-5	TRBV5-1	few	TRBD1	TGCGCCAGCAGCCCGGTCCCGACAGGGGGTCGGGATCAGCCCCAGCATTTT	CASSPVPTGGRDQPQHF
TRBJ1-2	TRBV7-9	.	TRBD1	TGTGCCAGCAGCTTCGGACAGGGGGTCGATGGCTACACCTTC	CASSFGQGVDGYTF
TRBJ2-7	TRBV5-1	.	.	TGCGCCAGCAGCTTGGTCGGCGGGTCGGGGGAGCAGTACTTC	CASSLVGGSGEQYF
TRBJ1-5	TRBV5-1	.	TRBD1	TGCGCCAGCAGCTCCGGGACAGGGTCGTATCAGCCCCAGCATTTT	CASSSGTGSYQPQHF
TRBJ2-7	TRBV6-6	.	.	TGTGCCAGCAAAGAAACGGAGTCCCGCTCTGAGCAGTACTTC	CASKETESRSEQYF
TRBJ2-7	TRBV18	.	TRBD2	TGTGCCAGCTCACCTTACAACGGGACTAGCGGGAGAGTTCGGGAGCAGTACTTC	CASSPYNGTSGRVREQYF
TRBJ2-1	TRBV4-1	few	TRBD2	TGCGCCAGCAGCCAAGAAGAGCGGGGGTCCTACAATGAGCAGTTCTTC	CASSQEERGSYNEQFF
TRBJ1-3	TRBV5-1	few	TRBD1	TGCGCCAGCAGCTTGGAGACAGGGGCGGGAAACACCATATATTTT	CASSLETGAGNTIYF
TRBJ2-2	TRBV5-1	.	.	TGCGCCAGCAAAAGGGAGGATAGCTCCAGCGGGGAGCTGTTTTTT	CASKREDSSSGELFF
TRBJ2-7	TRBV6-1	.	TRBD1	TGTGCCAGCAGCCCGGGACAGGGTTGGTCCTACGAGCAGTACTTC	CASSPGQGWSYEQYF
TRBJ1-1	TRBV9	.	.	TGTGCCAGCAGCGCTACTACAGGGCAAACTGAAGCTTTCTTT	CASSATTGQTEAFF
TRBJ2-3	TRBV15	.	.	TGTGCCACCAGCAGAGATCCCGCAGATACGCAGTATTTT	CATSRDPADTQYF
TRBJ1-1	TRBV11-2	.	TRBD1	TGTGCCAGCAGCTGGACAGGGACTGAAGCTTTCTTT	CASSWTGTEAFF
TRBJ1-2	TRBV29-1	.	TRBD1	TGCAGCGTGGTGGACAGGGCAGACTATGGCTACACCTTC	CSVVDRADYGYTF
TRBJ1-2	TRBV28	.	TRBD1	TGTGCCAGCAGCGCCCGGGACAGGTATTATGGCTACACCTTC	CASSARDRYYGYTF
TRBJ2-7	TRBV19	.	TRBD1	TGTGCCAGTAGTGTCGGGACAGCCTTTTACGAGCAGTACTTC	CASSVGTAFYEQYF
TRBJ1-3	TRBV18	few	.	TGTGCCAGCTCACCGGGGGGGTCGGCAGGAAACACCATATATTTT	CASSPGGSAGNTIYF
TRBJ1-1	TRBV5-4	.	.	TGTGCCAGCAGCTCTGGGGGGGGGAGGTTAGACACTGAAGCTTTCTTT	CASSSGGGRLDTEAFF
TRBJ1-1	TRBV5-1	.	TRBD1	TGCGCCAGCAGCTCCGGACAGGGTCGCACTGAAGCTTTCTTT	CASSSGQGRTEAFF